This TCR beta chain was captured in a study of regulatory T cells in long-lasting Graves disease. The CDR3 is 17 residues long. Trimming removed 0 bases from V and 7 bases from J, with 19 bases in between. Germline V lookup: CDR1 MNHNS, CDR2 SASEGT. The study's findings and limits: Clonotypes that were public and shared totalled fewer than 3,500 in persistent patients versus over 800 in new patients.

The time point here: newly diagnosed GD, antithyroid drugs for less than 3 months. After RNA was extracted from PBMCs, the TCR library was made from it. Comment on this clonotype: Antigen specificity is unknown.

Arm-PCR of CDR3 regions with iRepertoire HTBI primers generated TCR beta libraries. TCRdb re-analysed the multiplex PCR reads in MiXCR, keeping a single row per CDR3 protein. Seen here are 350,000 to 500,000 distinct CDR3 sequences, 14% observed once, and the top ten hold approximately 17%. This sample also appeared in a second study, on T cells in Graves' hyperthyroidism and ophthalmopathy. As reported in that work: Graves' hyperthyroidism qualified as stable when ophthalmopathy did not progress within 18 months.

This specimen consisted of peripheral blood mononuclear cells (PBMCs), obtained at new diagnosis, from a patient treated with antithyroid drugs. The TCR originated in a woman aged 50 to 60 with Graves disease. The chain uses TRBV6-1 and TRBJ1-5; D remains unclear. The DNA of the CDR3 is TGTGCCAGCAGTGAAGCTGGTCATCGGTTTGGAGCGCAGCCCCAGCATTTT. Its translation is CASSEAGHRFGAQPQHF.